This record concerns one T cell receptor beta chain sequence. Its antigen is currently unknown. The data are from a study of shared clonotypes between healthy human individuals. Study-level background: The plates for each donor numbered three CD4 naive, three CD4 memory, two CD8 naive and one CD8 memory.

V lost 6 bases, J lost 4 bases, and 19 bases lay in between. Per germline, CDR1 SGHVS and CDR2 FQNEAQ. This CDR3 comprises 15 residues. Naive CD45RA+ and memory CD45RA-negative subsets were split from CD4+ cells. Using immunoSEQ multiplex PCR, the repertoire was profiled, and TCRdb retains in-frame clones only, with some absent. The sample has some 1,400,000 clones; about 96% are singletons. Study-level points and caveats: The low donor count limited represented genetic and exposure-history diversity.

Specimen: naive CD4+ T cells sorted from blood. The subset was: CD45RA+ positively selected. The rearrangement joins TRBV7-8 to TRBJ2-7; either TRBD1 or TRBD2 may supply D (6 bases each). The receptor was isolated from a man under 40 in good health. Here the CDR3 reads CASRPTRGARYEQYF. CDR3 sequence (DNA): TGTGCCAGCAGGCCAACTAGGGGGGCGCGGTACGAGCAGTACTTC.